The source of this T cell receptor beta chain is a study of T cells after somatic rescue of genetic block. Here immunoSEQ multiplex PCR was the method, and the copy in TCRdb shows in-frame clones only, minus some. The profile shows 12,000 or so clones, 73% of them singletons. The CDR3 loop spans 12 amino acids. Germline values: CDR1 SEHNR, CDR2 FQNEAQ (reference sequence). V gave up 4 bases and J gave up 5 bases, with 9 bases separating them. The sequencing input was peripheral blood mononuclear cells (PBMCs). The V gene is TRBV7-9, the J gene TRBJ2-7, with D tentatively TRBD1 (6 bases). The sequence was obtained from a boy between 10 and 17 years old. DNA of the CDR3: TGTGCCAGCAGCTCACAGGGACACGAGCAGTACTTC. It translates to CASSSQGHEQYF.